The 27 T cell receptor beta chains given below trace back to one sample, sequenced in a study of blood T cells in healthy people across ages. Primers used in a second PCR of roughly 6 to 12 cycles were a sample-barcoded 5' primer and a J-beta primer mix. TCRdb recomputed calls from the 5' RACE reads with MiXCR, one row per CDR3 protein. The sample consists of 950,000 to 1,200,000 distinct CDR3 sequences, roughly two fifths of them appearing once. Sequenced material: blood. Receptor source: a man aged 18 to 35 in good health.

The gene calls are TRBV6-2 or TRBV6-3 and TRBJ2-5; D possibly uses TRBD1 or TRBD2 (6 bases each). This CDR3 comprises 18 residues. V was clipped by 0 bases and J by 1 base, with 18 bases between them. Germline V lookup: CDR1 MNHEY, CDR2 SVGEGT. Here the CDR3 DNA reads TGTGCCAGCAGTTACTCGATCAGCGAAGGAGGGGGCCAAGAGACCCAGTACTTC. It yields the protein CASSYSISEGGGQETQYF.

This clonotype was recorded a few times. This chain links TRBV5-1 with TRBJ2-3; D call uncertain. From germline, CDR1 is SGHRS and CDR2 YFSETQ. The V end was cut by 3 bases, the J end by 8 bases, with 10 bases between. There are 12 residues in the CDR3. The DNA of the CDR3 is TGCGCCAGCAGCTCAGGCCCAACTACGCAGTATTTT. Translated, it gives CASSSGPTTQYF.

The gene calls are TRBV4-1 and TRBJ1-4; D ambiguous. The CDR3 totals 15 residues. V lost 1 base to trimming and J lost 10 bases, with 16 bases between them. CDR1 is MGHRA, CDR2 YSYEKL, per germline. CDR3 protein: CASSQVGVGAGKLFF. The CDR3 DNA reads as TGCGCCAGCAGCCAAGTCGGGGTAGGTGCAGGAAAACTGTTTTTT.

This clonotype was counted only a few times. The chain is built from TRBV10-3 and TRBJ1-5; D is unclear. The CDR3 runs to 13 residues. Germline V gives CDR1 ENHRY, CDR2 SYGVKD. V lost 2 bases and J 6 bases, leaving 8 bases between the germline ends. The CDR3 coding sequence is TGTGCCATCAGTGAGAGGGAGACTCAGCCCCAGCATTTT. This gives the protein CAISERETQPQHF.

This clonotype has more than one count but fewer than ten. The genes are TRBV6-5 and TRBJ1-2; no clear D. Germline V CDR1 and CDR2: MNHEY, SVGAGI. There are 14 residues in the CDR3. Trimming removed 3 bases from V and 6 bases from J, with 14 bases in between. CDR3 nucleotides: TGTGCCAGCAGTTATGGAGGTGGCGGAAATGGCTACACCTTC. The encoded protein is CASSYGGGGNGYTF.

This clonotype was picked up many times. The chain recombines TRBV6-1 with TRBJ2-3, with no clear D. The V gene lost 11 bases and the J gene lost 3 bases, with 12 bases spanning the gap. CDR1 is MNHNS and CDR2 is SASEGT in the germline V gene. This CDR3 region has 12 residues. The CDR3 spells CAGRTATDTQYF. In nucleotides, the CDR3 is TGTGCCGGCCGGACCGCGACAGATACGCAGTATTTT.

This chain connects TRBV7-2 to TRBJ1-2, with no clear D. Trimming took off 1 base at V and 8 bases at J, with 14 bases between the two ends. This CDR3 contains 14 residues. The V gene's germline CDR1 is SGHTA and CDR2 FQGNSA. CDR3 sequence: CTSSLDPHNGGYTF. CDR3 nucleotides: TGTACCAGCAGCTTAGATCCCCACAACGGAGGCTACACCTTC.

The CDR3, as DNA: TGTGCCAGCAGCTTAGCCGACACTAGGGGCACAGATACGCAGTATTTT. Translating gives CASSLADTRGTDTQYF. The V call is TRBV7-2, the J call TRBJ2-3, with D perhaps TRBD2 (5 bases). Germline V gene lookup returns CDR1 SGHTA and CDR2 FQGNSA. V was cut by 0 bases and J by 1 base, with 11 bases left in between. This CDR3 is built from 16 residues.

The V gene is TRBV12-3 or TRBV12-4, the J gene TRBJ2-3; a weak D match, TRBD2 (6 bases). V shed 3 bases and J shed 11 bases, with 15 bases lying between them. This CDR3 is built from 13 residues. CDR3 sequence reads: CASSFGRADVQYF. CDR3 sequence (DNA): TGTGCCAGCAGTTTCGGGAGAGCAGATGTGCAGTATTTT.

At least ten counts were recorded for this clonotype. The CDR3 loop reads CSVYRGDYNEQFF. The CDR3 DNA reads as TGCAGCGTTTACAGGGGGGATTACAATGAGCAGTTCTTC. The chain is built from TRBV29-1 and TRBJ2-1, with 8 bases lining up with TRBD1. The CDR3 is 13 residues long. Germline CDR1 SQVTM, CDR2 ANQGSEA. The junction had 4 bases not matched to a gene; V was cut back by 5 bases and J by 4 bases.

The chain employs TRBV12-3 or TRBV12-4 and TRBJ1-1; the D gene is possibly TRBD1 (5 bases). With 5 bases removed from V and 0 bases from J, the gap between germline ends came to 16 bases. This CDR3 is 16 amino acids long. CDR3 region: CASSKAGFGVNTEAFF. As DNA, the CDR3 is TGTGCCAGCAGTAAAGCAGGGTTCGGGGTGAACACTGAAGCTTTCTTT.

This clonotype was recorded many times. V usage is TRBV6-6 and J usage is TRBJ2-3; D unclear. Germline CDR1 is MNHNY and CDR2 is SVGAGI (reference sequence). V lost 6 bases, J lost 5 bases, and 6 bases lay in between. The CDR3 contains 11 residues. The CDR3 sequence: CASRMGDTQYF. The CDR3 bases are TGTGCCAGCAGAATGGGAGATACGCAGTATTTT.

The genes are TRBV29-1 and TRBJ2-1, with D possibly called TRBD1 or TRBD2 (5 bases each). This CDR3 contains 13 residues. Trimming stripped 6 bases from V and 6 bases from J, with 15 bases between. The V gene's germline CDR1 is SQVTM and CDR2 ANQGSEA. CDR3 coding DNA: TGCAGCGTGACGCCGACCGGGGCCAATGAGCAGTTCTTC. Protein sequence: CSVTPTGANEQFF.

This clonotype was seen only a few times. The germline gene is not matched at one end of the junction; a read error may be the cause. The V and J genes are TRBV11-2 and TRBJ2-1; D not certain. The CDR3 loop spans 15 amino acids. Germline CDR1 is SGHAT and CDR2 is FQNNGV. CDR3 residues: CTSSFQGNSYNEQFF. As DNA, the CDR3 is TGTACCAGCAGCTTTCAAGGGAACTCCTACAATGAGCAGTTCTTC.

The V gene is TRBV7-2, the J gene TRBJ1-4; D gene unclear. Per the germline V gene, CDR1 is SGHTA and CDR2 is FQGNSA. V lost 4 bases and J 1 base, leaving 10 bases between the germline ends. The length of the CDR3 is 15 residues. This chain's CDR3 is CTSSYNSGTNEKLFF. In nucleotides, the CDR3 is TGTACCAGCAGCTACAACTCTGGAACTAATGAAAAACTGTTTTTT.

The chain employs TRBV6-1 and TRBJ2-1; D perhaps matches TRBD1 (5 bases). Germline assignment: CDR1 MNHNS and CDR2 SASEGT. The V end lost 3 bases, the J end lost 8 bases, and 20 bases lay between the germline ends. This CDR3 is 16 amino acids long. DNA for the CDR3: TGTGCCAGCAGTGAGCCAGGGTCTAGTAACAACGATGAGCAGTTCTTC. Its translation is CASSEPGSSNNDEQFF.

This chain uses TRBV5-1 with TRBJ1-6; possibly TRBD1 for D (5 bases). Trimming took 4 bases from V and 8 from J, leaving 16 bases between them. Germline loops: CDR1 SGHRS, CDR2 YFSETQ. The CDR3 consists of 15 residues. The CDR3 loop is CASSNQGRGDSPLHF. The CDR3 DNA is TGCGCCAGCAGCAACCAGGGACGGGGGGATTCACCCCTCCACTTT.

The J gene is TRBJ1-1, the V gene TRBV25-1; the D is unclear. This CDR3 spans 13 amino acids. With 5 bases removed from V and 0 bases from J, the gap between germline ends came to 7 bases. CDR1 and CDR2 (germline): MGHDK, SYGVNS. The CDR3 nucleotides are TGTGCCAGCAGTACCCCGGTGAACACTGAAGCTTTCTTT. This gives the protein CASSTPVNTEAFF.

DNA for the CDR3: TGCGCCAGCATGGAGGGGGCGGACACTGAAGCTTTCTTT. Its translation is CASMEGADTEAFF. This sequence joins TRBV5-1 and TRBJ1-1, with 7 bases aligning to TRBD1. J was trimmed by 3 bases and V by 6 bases; bases with no gene match: 5. CDR1 SGHRS and CDR2 YFSETQ come from the germline V gene. CDR3 length equals 13 residues.

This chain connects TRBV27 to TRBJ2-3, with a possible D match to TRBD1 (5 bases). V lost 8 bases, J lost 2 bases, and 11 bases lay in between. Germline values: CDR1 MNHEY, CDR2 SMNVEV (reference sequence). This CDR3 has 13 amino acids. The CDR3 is CASRKQVTDTQYF. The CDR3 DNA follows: TGTGCCAGCCGAAAACAGGTCACAGATACGCAGTATTTT.

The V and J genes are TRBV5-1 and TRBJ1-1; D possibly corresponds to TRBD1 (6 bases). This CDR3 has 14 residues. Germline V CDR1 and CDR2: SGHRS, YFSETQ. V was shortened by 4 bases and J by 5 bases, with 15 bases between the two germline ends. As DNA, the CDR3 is TGCGCCAGCAGCATGAAACAGGGAGGAACTGAAGCTTTCTTT. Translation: CASSMKQGGTEAFF.

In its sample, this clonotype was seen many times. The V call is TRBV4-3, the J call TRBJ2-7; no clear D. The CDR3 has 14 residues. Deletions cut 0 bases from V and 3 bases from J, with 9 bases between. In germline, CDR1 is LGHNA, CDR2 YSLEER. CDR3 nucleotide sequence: TGCGCCAGCAGCCAAGATTCGAGAGGCTACGAGCAGTACTTC. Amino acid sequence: CASSQDSRGYEQYF.

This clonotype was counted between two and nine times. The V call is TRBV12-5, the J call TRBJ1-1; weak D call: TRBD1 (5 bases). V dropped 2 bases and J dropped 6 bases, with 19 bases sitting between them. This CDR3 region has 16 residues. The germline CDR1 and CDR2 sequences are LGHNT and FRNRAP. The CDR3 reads CASGLLYRGRAAEAFF. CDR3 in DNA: TGTGCTAGTGGTTTGTTATATCGGGGACGGGCTGCTGAAGCTTTCTTT.

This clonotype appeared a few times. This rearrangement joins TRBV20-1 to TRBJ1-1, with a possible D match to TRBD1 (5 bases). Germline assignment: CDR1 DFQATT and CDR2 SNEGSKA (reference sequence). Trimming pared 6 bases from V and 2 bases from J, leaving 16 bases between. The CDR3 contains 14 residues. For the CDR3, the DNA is TGCAGTGCGGCCAGGGAGGGTAGTAACACTGAAGCTTTCTTT. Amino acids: CSAAREGSNTEAFF.

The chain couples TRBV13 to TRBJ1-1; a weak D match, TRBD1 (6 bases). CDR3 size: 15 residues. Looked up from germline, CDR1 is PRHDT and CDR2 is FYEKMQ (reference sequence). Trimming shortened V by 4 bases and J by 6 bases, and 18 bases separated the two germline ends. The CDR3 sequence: CASSSFDGQRPEAFF. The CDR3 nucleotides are TGTGCCAGCAGCTCTTTTGACGGACAGCGACCTGAAGCTTTCTTT.

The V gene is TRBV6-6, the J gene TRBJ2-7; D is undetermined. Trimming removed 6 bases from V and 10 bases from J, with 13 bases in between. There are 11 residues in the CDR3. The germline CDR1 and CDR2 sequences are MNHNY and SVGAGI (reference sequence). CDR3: CASSLREAQYF. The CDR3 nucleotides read TGTGCCAGCAGCCTCCGAGAGGCCCAGTACTTC.

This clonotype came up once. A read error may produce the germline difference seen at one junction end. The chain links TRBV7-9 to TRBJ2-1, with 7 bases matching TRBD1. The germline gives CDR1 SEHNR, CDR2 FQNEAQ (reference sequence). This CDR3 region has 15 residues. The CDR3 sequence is CTSRGTDRSYNEQFF. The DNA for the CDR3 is TGTACCAGCAGAGGGACAGATCGCTCCTACAATGAGCAGTTCTTC.